This T cell receptor (beta chain) was documented in a study of T cell repertoires in cytomegalovirus infection. Whole-study context: CMV infection together with matching HLA type was indicated by public TCR beta signatures. General study points: Pooled public TCR beta family frequency picked out CMV carriers with the relevant HLA. CMV-specific HLA-C-restricted TCR beta clonotypes dominated the ex vivo response.

One entry per CDR3 protein, called by TCRdb with MiXCR from the reads. The data show approximately 500,000 distinct CDR3 sequences, with around 11% seen just once and approximately 10% held by the top ten. This clonotype was detected a few times. Its antigen remains unknown. The sequencing input was PBMCs. This TCR was sampled from a human donor in good health (CMV status not recorded). Some clones in this sample may be carry-over from other donors' samples.

CDR3 sequence (DNA): TGCAGCGTTAGGCTAGCGGGGGCTCTCCTCGACTACAATGAGCAGTTCTTC. Its protein is CSVRLAGALLDYNEQFF. The V and J genes are TRBV29-1 and TRBJ2-1; 10 positions match TRBD2. The CDR3 consists of 17 residues. Germline V gene sequence: CDR1 SQVTM, CDR2 ANQGSEA. Trimming removed 5 bases from V and 3 bases from J; junction bases left unmatched: 13.